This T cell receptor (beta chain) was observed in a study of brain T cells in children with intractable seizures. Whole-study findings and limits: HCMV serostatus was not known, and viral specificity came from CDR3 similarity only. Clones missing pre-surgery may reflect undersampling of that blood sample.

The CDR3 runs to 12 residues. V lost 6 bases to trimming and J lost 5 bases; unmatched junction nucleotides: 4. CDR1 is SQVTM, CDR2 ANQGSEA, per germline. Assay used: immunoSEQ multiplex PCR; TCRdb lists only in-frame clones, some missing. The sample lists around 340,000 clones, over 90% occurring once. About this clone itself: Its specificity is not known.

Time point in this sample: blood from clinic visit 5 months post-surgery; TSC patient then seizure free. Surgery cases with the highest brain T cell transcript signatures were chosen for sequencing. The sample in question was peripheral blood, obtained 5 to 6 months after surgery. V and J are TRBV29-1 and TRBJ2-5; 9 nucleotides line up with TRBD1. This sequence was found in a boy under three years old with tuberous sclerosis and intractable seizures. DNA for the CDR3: TGCAGCGTGACCGACAGGGGGGAGACCCAGTACTTC. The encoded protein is CSVTDRGETQYF.